This T cell receptor beta chain was identified during a study of patients and donors after allogeneic stem cell transplantation (TCRdb year 2020). Including the terminal cysteine and phenylalanine, the CDR3 comprises 16 residues. The retained sequence is limited to the CDR3, 48 bases, with the frame set at the first base. Per the germline V gene, SGHVS is the CDR1 and FQNEAQ is the CDR2. The trim is 3 bases for V and 2 bases for J, with a gap of 14 bases between the germline ends. On this clonotype: Its antigen is still unknown. Base qualities are not at hand, and no much larger clone is one base apart.

Receptor amplification or capture employed RT-PCR. The sequencer listed for this sample is NextSeq 550. TCRdb cleaned the public reads at Q25 with fastp, built clones with MiXCR and kept in-frame beta chains. Duplicate CDR3 protein sequences are folded into a single record with the most common DNA and genes. The sample table lists 920,000 or so distinct CDR3 sequences, roughly 18% of them with a count of one. About 6% of the sample is held by the ten biggest clonotypes. The sequencing sample was made of blood, either unsorted or a sorted T cell fraction (not recorded which). The TCR comes from a human donor who was either an allogeneic HSCT recipient or a stem cell or donor lymphocyte infusion donor (not recorded which). It is not recorded whose cells these are; they may come from a transplant donor. The sequence links TRBV7-8 to TRBJ2-1, and perhaps TRBD2 as D gene, on 7 matching bases. The nucleotide sequence reads as follows: TGTGCCAGCAGCTTGGGGGCTAGCGGTACCTACAATGAGCAGTTCTTC. This yields the protein CASSLGASGTYNEQFF.